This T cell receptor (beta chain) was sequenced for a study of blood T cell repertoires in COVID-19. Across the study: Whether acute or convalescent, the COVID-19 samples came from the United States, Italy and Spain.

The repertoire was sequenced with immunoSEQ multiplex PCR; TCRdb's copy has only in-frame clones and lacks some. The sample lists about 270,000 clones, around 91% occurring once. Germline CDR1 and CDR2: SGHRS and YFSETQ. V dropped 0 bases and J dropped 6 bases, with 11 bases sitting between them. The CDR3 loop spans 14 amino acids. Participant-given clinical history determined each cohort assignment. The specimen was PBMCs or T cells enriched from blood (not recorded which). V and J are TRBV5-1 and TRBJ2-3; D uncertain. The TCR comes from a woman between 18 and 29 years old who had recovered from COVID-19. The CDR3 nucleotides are TGCGCCAGCAGCTTGGCGTCAGCGAGTGATACGCAGTATTTT. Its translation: CASSLASASDTQYF.